Given below is one T cell receptor (beta chain) in context. The data derive from a study of preoperative IRX-2 immunotherapy in early breast cancer. The CDR3 is 15 amino acids. Germline V gene data show CDR1 as SGHTA and CDR2 as FQGNSA. The V end was cut by 4 bases, the J end by 5 bases, with 12 bases between. Sample treatment: preoperative locoregional IRX-2 cytokine immunotherapy. The method was immunoSEQ multiplex PCR; TCRdb's version includes in-frame clones alone and lacks a portion of them. The table lists around 39,000 clones, roughly 94% of them singletons. The origin of this receptor is a human donor with breast cancer. The V and J genes are TRBV7-2 and TRBJ1-6; no definite D call. Sequenced here: tumor tissue, sampled after IRX-2 immunotherapy. CDR3: CASSSPSGDNSPLHF. DNA for the CDR3: TGTGCCAGCAGCTCACCTTCGGGAGATAATTCACCCCTCCACTTT.